One sample yielded the 31 T cell receptor beta chains listed below, sequenced in a study of blood T cell repertoires in COVID-19. TCRdb's table, derived via immunoSEQ multiplex PCR, lists solely in-frame clones and lacks some. The data hold under 200,000 clones, with roughly 83% observed a single time. The source material was PBMCs or T cells enriched from blood (not recorded which). The receptors stem from a man aged 35 to 55 with acute COVID-19.

The gene calls are TRBV13 and TRBJ2-1, with TRBD1 identical over 9 bases. Germline CDR1 and CDR2: PRHDT and FYEKMQ (reference sequence). The V gene end was trimmed by 9 bases and the J gene end by 5 bases; junction bases not matched to a gene: 11. The CDR3 is made up of 15 amino acids. DNA of the CDR3: TGTGCCAGTAGAAACCGGACAGGGGCTCACAATGAGCAGTTCTTC. Residues: CASRNRTGAHNEQFF.

The CDR3 DNA sequence: TGTGCCAGCAGTTTACCGAGCTCCTACGAGCAGTACTTC. Translation gives CASSLPSSYEQYF. The chain recombines TRBV28 with TRBJ2-7; no clear D. The CDR3 is made up of 13 amino acids. Per the germline V gene, CDR1 is MDHEN and CDR2 is SYDVKM. V lost 2 bases, J lost 0 bases, and 5 bases lay in between.

This chain links TRBV12-3 or TRBV12-4 with TRBJ1-2; D uncertain. CDR3 length: 13 amino acids. V was cut by 1 base and J by 7 bases, with 10 bases left in between. CDR3 sequence reads: CASSLEQSSGYTF. CDR3 sequence (DNA): TGTGCCAGCAGTTTAGAGCAATCGAGTGGCTACACCTTC.

This chain uses TRBV28 with TRBJ1-5; D is unclear. The V and J ends lost 6 bases and 7 bases respectively, with 16 bases between them. The CDR3 covers 14 residues. CDR1 is MDHEN, CDR2 SYDVKM, per germline. In DNA, the CDR3 is TGTGCCAGCAGGAACCCGGGTCCCTTACAGCCCCAGCATTTT. Translated, it gives CASRNPGPLQPQHF.

This clone appeared once. The genes are TRBV5-1 and TRBJ1-5; 9 nucleotides align to TRBD1. J lost 3 bases, V lost 4 bases, and 5 bases had no gene match. This CDR3 has 15 residues. Germline V gene sequence: CDR1 SGHRS, CDR2 YFSETQ. The CDR3 sequence: CASSVGDRANQPQHF. The DNA for the CDR3 is TGCGCCAGCAGCGTGGGGGACAGGGCCAATCAGCCCCAGCATTTT.

CDR3 sequence (DNA): TGCGCCAGCAGCTTGGCCGGAAGGGGGCAGTACACTGAAGCTTTCTTT. Encoded protein: CASSLAGRGQYTEAFF. The chain recombines TRBV5-1 with TRBJ1-1, with 7 nucleotides matching TRBD1. The CDR3 runs to 16 residues. V lost 0 bases and J lost 3; bases outside the gene matches: 8. Germline-derived CDR1 and CDR2 are SGHRS and YFSETQ.

The chain carries TRBV6-4 and TRBJ2-1; 8 bases align to TRBD1. Germline V gene sequence: CDR1 MRHNA, CDR2 SNTAGT. The length of the CDR3 is 17 residues. V lost 0 bases and J lost 9; bases outside the gene matches: 13. The CDR3 region is CASSDSGTGKLVPEQFF. In DNA form, the CDR3 reads TGTGCCAGCAGTGACTCGGGGACAGGAAAACTAGTCCCTGAGCAGTTCTTC.

The chain is built from TRBV7-8 and TRBJ2-6; TRBD1 is a possible D gene (6 bases). CDR3 length: 16 residues. With 4 bases removed from V and 1 base from J, the gap between germline ends came to 11 bases. CDR1 is SGHVS, CDR2 FQNEAQ, per germline. CDR3 sequence reads: CASSSRDRSGANVLTF. The DNA of the CDR3 is TGTGCCAGCAGCTCCAGAGACAGGTCTGGGGCCAACGTCCTGACTTTC.

This clone has a handful of counts. The V gene is TRBV3-1 (or the pseudogene TRBV3-2), the J gene TRBJ2-3, with 9 nucleotides matching TRBD2. The CDR3 totals 14 residues. In germline, CDR1 is LGHDT, CDR2 YNNKEL (reference sequence). The trim removed 7 bases at V and 2 bases at J, leaving 4 bases unmatched. The CDR3 DNA reads as TGTGCCAGCACTTCTAGCGGGATCACAGATACGCAGTATTTT. Translating gives CASTSSGITDTQYF.

V and J are TRBV7-7 and TRBJ2-1; D may be TRBD2 (6 bases). The CDR3 runs 15 residues. CDR1 and CDR2 (germline): SSHAT, FNYEAQ (reference sequence). Trimming cost V 5 bases and J 8 bases, with 19 bases left between them. CDR3 DNA sequence: TGTGCCAGCAGCGTCGCCGGGACTTCTGGACATGAGCAGTTCTTC. As protein: CASSVAGTSGHEQFF. The full variable domain, its missing parts supplied by reference TRBV7-7 and TRBJ2-1, is GAGVSQSPRYKVTKRGQDVTLRCDPISSHATLYWYQQALGQGPEFLTYFNYEAQPDKSGLPSDRFSAERPEGSISTLTIQRTEQRDSAMYRCASSVAGTSGHEQFFGPGTRLTVL.

The genes are TRBV5-1 and TRBJ1-2; 11 bases line up with TRBD1. This CDR3 has 17 residues. From germline, CDR1 is SGHRS and CDR2 YFSETQ. Trimming took 4 bases from V and 8 from J; bases not matched to a gene: 16. In DNA form, the CDR3 reads TGCGCCAGCAGCCCCAGTGGACAGGGGGCGTTTAAAGAGGGCTACACCTTC. Its translation is CASSPSGQGAFKEGYTF.

The rearrangement uses TRBV7-3 and TRBJ2-1; D is possibly TRBD1 (6 bases). In germline, CDR1 is SGHTA, CDR2 FQGTGA. The CDR3 has 12 amino acids. Trimming cost V 3 bases and J 11 bases, with 11 bases left between them. Here the CDR3 reads CASSLIGTQQFF. CDR3 DNA sequence: TGTGCCAGCAGCTTGATCGGGACACAGCAGTTCTTC.

The gene calls are TRBV27 and TRBJ1-5, with TRBD1 matching 8 bases. The V and J ends lost 5 bases and 4 bases, in that order; junction bases with no gene match: 4. Germline-derived CDR1 and CDR2 are MNHEY and SMNVEV (reference sequence). The CDR3 runs 14 residues. In nucleotides, the CDR3 is TGTGCCAGCAGTCCCCAGGGGGCGAATCAGCCCCAGCATTTT. Amino acid sequence: CASSPQGANQPQHF.

The J gene is TRBJ2-1, the V gene TRBV5-4; 7 bases line up with TRBD2. Germline CDR1 is SGHNT and CDR2 is YYREEE (reference sequence). Trimming cost V 2 bases and J 2 bases; bases outside gene matches: 10. This CDR3 comprises 17 residues. The CDR3 nucleotides are TGTGCCAGCAGCTTAATCGGAGGGCTAGCGGCCTACAATGAGCAGTTCTTC. Amino acid sequence: CASSLIGGLAAYNEQFF.

The chain has TRBV23-1 and TRBJ1-1; tentatively, D is TRBD1 (6 bases). TRBV23-1 is known as an ORF, though its function is uncertain. This CDR3 comprises 16 residues. Between the trimmed V and J ends, which lost 3 bases and 8 bases, there was a span of 22 bases. The CDR3 reads CASSQRVGTGRSEAFF. The CDR3 bases are TGCGCCAGCAGTCAGCGTGTAGGAACAGGGCGATCGGAAGCTTTCTTT.

The V and J genes are TRBV10-3 and TRBJ2-5, with a tentative D call TRBD2 (5 bases). V lost 7 bases, J lost 2 bases, and 11 bases lay in between. This CDR3 has 13 residues. Germline loops: CDR1 ENHRY, CDR2 SYGVKD. The CDR3 region has the DNA TGTGCCATCACCCGGGATCCTCAAGAGACCCAGTACTTC. Protein: CAITRDPQETQYF.

This clone was found once. The chain uses TRBV3-1 (or the pseudogene TRBV3-2) and TRBJ2-1; 10 nucleotides line up with TRBD2. J was trimmed by 1 base and V by 2 bases; bases with no gene match: 2. The CDR3 totals 16 residues. Germline V lookup: CDR1 LGHDT, CDR2 YNNKEL (reference sequence). The CDR3, as DNA: TGTGCCAGCAGCCAACAAGCGGGAGGGTCCTACAATGAGCAGTTCTTC. This codes for CASSQQAGGSYNEQFF.

The gene calls are TRBV7-9 and TRBJ2-5; maybe TRBD2 (6 bases). Trimming cost V 3 bases and J 5 bases, with 13 bases left between them. Germline values: CDR1 SEHNR, CDR2 FQNEAQ (reference sequence). CDR3 size: 14 residues. The DNA of the CDR3 is TGTGCCAGCAGCTTGTCCAGGGAGGTCGAGACCCAGTACTTC. Translating gives CASSLSREVETQYF.

The gene calls are TRBV20-1 and TRBJ1-1; no definite D call. The CDR3 is made up of 13 amino acids. Trimming took off 3 bases at V and 10 bases at J, with 18 bases between the two ends. Looked up from germline, CDR1 is DFQATT and CDR2 is SNEGSKA (reference sequence). In DNA, the CDR3 is TGCAGTGCTAGTAAGGCGGGAAGGGTGGGAGCTTTCTTT. This sequence encodes CSASKAGRVGAFF.

V usage is TRBV4-1 and J usage is TRBJ1-6; TRBD1 aligns across 7 bases. CDR1 and CDR2 (germline): MGHRA, YSYEKL. With 2 bases clipped from V and 7 bases from J, the junction kept 5 bases outside the gene matches. This CDR3 is 15 amino acids long. The CDR3 is CASSQLTGVNSPLHF. Written as DNA, the CDR3 is TGCGCCAGCAGCCAACTAACAGGGGTAAATTCACCCCTCCACTTT.

The chain links TRBV5-1 to TRBJ2-3, with TRBD1 matching 8 bases. CDR1 SGHRS and CDR2 YFSETQ come from the germline V gene. Losses at the gene ends were 4 bases for V and 1 base for J; bases not matched to a gene: 8. The CDR3 loop spans 16 amino acids. CDR3 DNA sequence: TGCGCCAGCAGCCAGACAGGGGACAAAGGCACAGATACGCAGTATTTT. Residues: CASSQTGDKGTDTQYF.

The V call is TRBV7-9, the J call TRBJ1-2, with D perhaps TRBD1 (6 bases). Looked up from germline, CDR1 is SEHNR and CDR2 is FQNEAQ (reference sequence). Trimming took 3 bases from V and 4 from J, leaving 9 bases between them. CDR3 length: 13 amino acids. The DNA for the CDR3 is TGTGCCAGCAGCTTTGGACAGATCTATGGCTACACCTTC. It is translated as CASSFGQIYGYTF.

For the CDR3, the DNA is TGTGCCAGCAGCTTGAAAAGCGGGAGGGCCCCCGGGGAGCTGTTTTTT. The encoded protein is CASSLKSGRAPGELFF. The rearrangement links TRBV5-4 to TRBJ2-2; 10 bases match TRBD2. Losses at the gene ends were 1 base for V and 6 bases for J; bases not matched to a gene: 6. This CDR3 spans 16 amino acids. Looked up from germline, CDR1 is SGHNT and CDR2 is YYREEE (reference sequence). The complete variable domain, with remaining parts taken from reference TRBV5-4 and TRBJ2-2, reads ETGVTQSPTHLIKTRGQQVTLRCSSQSGHNTVSWYQQALGQGPQFIFQYYREEENGRGNFPPRFSGLQFPNYSSELNVNALELDDSALYLCASSLKSGRAPGELFFGEGSRLTVL.

V is TRBV7-2 and J is TRBJ2-6; D gene unclear. This CDR3 spans 16 amino acids. CDR1 is SGHTA and CDR2 is FQGNSA in the germline V gene. Trimming took 0 bases from V and 2 from J, leaving 8 bases between them. The CDR3 bases are TGTGCCAGCAGCTTAGCGGTTGCTACTGGGGCCAACGTCCTGACTTTC. This encodes CASSLAVATGANVLTF.

The chain couples TRBV30 to TRBJ2-3, with D possibly matching TRBD2 (5 bases). The V and J ends lost 2 bases and 4 bases respectively, with 13 bases between them. This CDR3 is 14 amino acids long. Germline-derived CDR1 and CDR2 are GTSNPN and SVGIG (reference sequence). The CDR3 bases are TGTGCCTGGAGTATGGGGTCCGGGGCAGATACGCAGTATTTT. Its protein is CAWSMGSGADTQYF. The whole variable domain, remainder taken from reference TRBV30 and TRBJ2-3, is SQTIHQWPATLVQPVGSPLSLECTVEGTSNPNLYWYRQAAGRGLQLLFYSVGIGQISSEVPQNLSASRPQDRQFILSSKKLLLSDSGFYLCAWSMGSGADTQYFGPGTRLTVL.

CDR3 bases: TGTGCCAGCAGTTTAGACGAACCCCGCGGGGGGGTTGGGACCCAGTACTTC. Amino acids: CASSLDEPRGGVGTQYF. The chain has TRBV28 and TRBJ2-5, with 9 bases fitting TRBD2. CDR3 length equals 17 residues. Unmatched junction bases numbered 14, after V lost 2 bases and J lost 7 bases. From germline, CDR1 is MDHEN and CDR2 SYDVKM.

V gene TRBV6-5 combines with J gene TRBJ1-1; 9 nucleotides match TRBD1. CDR1 and CDR2 (germline): MNHEY, SVGAGI. The length of the CDR3 is 15 residues. V was pared by 2 bases and J by 3 bases, with 4 bases of the junction left unmatched. The CDR3 region has the DNA TGTGCCAGCAGTTACGGGACAGGGAGGGACACTGAAGCTTTCTTT. This encodes CASSYGTGRDTEAFF.

The V gene is TRBV29-1, the J gene TRBJ2-1; 7 nucleotides align to TRBD2. J lost 0 bases, V lost 6 bases, and 8 bases had no gene match. Germline assignment: CDR1 SQVTM and CDR2 ANQGSEA. The CDR3 extends over 15 amino acids. DNA for the CDR3: TGCAGCGTCTCTTCTAGCGGTAGCTCCTACAATGAGCAGTTCTTC. It specifies CSVSSSGSSYNEQFF.

The rearrangement uses TRBV7-9 and TRBJ1-1; no definite D call. V was trimmed by 7 bases and J by 6 bases, leaving 9 bases between them. The length of the CDR3 is 11 residues. CDR1 SEHNR and CDR2 FQNEAQ come from the germline V gene (reference sequence). The CDR3 loop reads CASTSVAEAFF. CDR3 nucleotides: TGTGCCAGCACCTCAGTGGCTGAAGCTTTCTTT.

As to this clone: In the same sample, other DNA sequences code for this CDR3. The genes are TRBV6-5 and TRBJ2-5; no reliable D call. This CDR3 region has 13 residues. The V end was cut by 2 bases, the J end by 5 bases, with 9 bases between. CDR1 and CDR2 (germline): MNHEY, SVGAGI. The CDR3 protein is CASSYVPRETQYF. In nucleotides, the CDR3 is TGTGCCAGCAGTTACGTACCGAGGGAGACCCAGTACTTC.

The CDR3 coding sequence is TGTGCCAGCAGTTGGACAGAATATCAGCCCCAGCATTTT. Amino acids: CASSWTEYQPQHF. The V gene is TRBV27, the J gene TRBJ1-5; TRBD1 is a possible D gene (6 bases). V dropped 4 bases and J dropped 5 bases, with 9 bases sitting between them. The CDR3 covers 13 residues. Germline loops: CDR1 MNHEY, CDR2 SMNVEV (reference sequence).